This T cell receptor beta chain came from a study of blood T cells in healthy people across ages. For every donor, a draw yielded about 10 milliliters of peripheral blood. Isolating PBMCs gave at least 7 million of these cells per sample. Total RNA extracted from each sample amounted to at least 6 micrograms. It was with a sample-barcoded 5' primer and a J-beta primer mix that a second PCR of about 7 to 12 cycles was run. TCRdb itself ran the 5' RACE reads through MiXCR, one entry per CDR3 protein. This sample has around 800,000 distinct CDR3 sequences; roughly 53% occur once, and the top ten carry 40% to 50%. The sample comprised blood. The sequence was collected from an elderly man in good health.

The CDR3 here is CSLRLAVETQYF. The CDR3 coding sequence is TGCAGCCTCCGGCTAGCTGTAGAGACCCAGTACTTC. The chain employs TRBV29-1 and TRBJ2-4, with D tentatively TRBD2 (5 bases). Gene TRBJ2-5 matches the end of the DNA better, so the J call may be wrong. Germline-derived CDR1 and CDR2 are SQVTM and ANQGSEA. The CDR3 runs 12 residues.